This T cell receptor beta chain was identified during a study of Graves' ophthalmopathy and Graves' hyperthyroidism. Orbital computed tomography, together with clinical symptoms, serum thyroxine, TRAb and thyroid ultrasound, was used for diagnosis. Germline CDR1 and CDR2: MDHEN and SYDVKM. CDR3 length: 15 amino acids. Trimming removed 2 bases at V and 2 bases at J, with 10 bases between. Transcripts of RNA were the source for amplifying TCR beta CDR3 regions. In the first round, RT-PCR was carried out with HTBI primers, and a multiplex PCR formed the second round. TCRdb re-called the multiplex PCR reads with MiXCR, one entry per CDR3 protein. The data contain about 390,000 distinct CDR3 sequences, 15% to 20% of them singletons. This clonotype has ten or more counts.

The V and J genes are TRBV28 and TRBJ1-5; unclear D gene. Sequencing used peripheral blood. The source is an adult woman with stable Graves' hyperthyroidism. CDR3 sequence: CASSLHAARNQPQHF. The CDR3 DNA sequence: TGTGCCAGCAGTTTACACGCCGCGCGCAATCAGCCCCAGCATTTT.